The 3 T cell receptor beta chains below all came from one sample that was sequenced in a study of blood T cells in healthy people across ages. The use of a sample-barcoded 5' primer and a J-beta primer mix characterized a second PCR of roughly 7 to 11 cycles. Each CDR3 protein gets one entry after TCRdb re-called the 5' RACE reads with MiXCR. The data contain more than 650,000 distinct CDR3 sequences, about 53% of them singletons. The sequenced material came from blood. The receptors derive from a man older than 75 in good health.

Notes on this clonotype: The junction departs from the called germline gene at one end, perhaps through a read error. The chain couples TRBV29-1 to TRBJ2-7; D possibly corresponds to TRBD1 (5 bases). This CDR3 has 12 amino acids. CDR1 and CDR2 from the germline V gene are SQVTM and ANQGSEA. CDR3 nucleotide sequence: TGCAGCGTTCTGTGGGGCTCCTGCGAGCAGTACTTC. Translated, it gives CSVLWGSCEQYF.

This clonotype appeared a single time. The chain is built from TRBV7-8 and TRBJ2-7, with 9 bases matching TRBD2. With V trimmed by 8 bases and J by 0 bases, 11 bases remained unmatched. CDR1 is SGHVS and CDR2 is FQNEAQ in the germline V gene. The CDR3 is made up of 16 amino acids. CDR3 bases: TGTGCCAGCGGGACGAGACTAGCGGAGAGCTCCTACGAGCAGTACTTC. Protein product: CASGTRLAESSYEQYF.

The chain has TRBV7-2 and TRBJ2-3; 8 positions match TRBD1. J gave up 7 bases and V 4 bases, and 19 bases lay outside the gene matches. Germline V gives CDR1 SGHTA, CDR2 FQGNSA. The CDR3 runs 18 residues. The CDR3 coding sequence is TGTGCCAGCAGCTCAGGGGGCGCCACCTACGAGCAGGCGAATACGCAGTATTTT. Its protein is CASSSGGATYEQANTQYF.